This is a list of T cell receptor beta chains from one sample in a study of T-cell memory formation after mild COVID-19. TCRdb re-analysed the 5' RACE reads in MiXCR, keeping a single row per CDR3 protein. This sample has hundreds of thousands of distinct CDR3 sequences; around 27% occur once, and the top ten carry approximately 12%. The material sequenced was PBMCs or a T cell subset sorted from them (not recorded which). The source is an adult woman who had mild COVID-19 (a few samples of this study predate the infection). Cell type and time point are not known. Each CDR3 is given with its conserved first and last residue. The D gene is left open where the match is weak. Part of the rows lack a size; the others show once, few, many or a class for expanded clones.

d_gene: .; len: 16; v_gene: TRBV7-2; abundance: few; j_gene: TRBJ2-1; CDR3nt: TGTGCCAGCAGCTTAGCGGGTATGGGGTCCTACAATGAGCAGTTCTTC; CDR3aa: CASSLAGMGSYNEQFF
d_gene: .; len: 14; v_gene: TRBV5-1; abundance: .; j_gene: TRBJ1-1; CDR3nt: TGCGCCAGCAGCTTGGAGGGGTCTGGGACTGAAGCTTTCTTT; CDR3aa: CASSLEGSGTEAFF
d_gene: TRBD1; len: 15; v_gene: TRBV20-1; abundance: .; j_gene: TRBJ2-7; CDR3nt: TGCAGAGATATTGTAAACAGGGGCAAGACCTACGAGCAGTACTTC; CDR3aa: CRDIVNRGKTYEQYF
d_gene: TRBD1; len: 14; v_gene: TRBV5-1; abundance: .; j_gene: TRBJ2-7; CDR3nt: TGCGCCAGCAGCTCAGGACAGGGTGTTAACGAGCAGTACTTC; CDR3aa: CASSSGQGVNEQYF
d_gene: .; len: 14; v_gene: TRBV4-1; abundance: .; j_gene: TRBJ2-1; CDR3nt: TGCGCCAGCAGCCAAGGTCTAGTTAGTGGTGAGCAGTTCTTC; CDR3aa: CASSQGLVSGEQFF
d_gene: TRBD2; len: 18; v_gene: TRBV5-4; abundance: few; j_gene: TRBJ2-2; CDR3nt: TGTGCCAGCAGCTTGGGTAGCGGGAGAAATCTCAACACCGGGGAGCTGTTTTTT; CDR3aa: CASSLGSGRNLNTGELFF
d_gene: TRBD2; len: 15; v_gene: TRBV7-9; abundance: .; j_gene: TRBJ2-7; CDR3nt: TGTGCCAGCAGCTTAGGAGGACTAGCGGGAGGCGAGCAGTACTTC; CDR3aa: CASSLGGLAGGEQYF
d_gene: .; len: 14; v_gene: TRBV29-1; abundance: few; j_gene: TRBJ1-2; CDR3nt: TGCAGCGTCGAGGCGTTGGCAGGGAGCTATGGCTACACCTTC; CDR3aa: CSVEALAGSYGYTF
d_gene: TRBD2; len: 13; v_gene: TRBV29-1; abundance: few; j_gene: TRBJ2-1; CDR3nt: TGCAGCGTCCCGAGCGGGAGTGGAGATGAGCAGTTCTTC; CDR3aa: CSVPSGSGDEQFF
d_gene: .; len: 14; v_gene: TRBV15; abundance: few; j_gene: TRBJ2-7; CDR3nt: TGTGCCACCAGTCCGTTCTCGGACACCTACGAGCAGTACTTC; CDR3aa: CATSPFSDTYEQYF
d_gene: .; len: 11; v_gene: TRBV7-9; abundance: .; j_gene: TRBJ2-7; CDR3nt: TGTGCCATTGGGGGTAACTACGAGCAGTACTTC; CDR3aa: CAIGGNYEQYF
d_gene: .; len: 16; v_gene: TRBV7-9; abundance: few; j_gene: TRBJ2-2; CDR3nt: TGTGCCAGCAGCCCCCCCGGCAGGGTAAACACCGGGGAGCTGTTTTTT; CDR3aa: CASSPPGRVNTGELFF
d_gene: TRBD2; len: 14; v_gene: TRBV5-1; abundance: few; j_gene: TRBJ2-7; CDR3nt: TGCGCCAGCACTGGGGTAGCGGGAACCTACGAGCAGTACTTC; CDR3aa: CASTGVAGTYEQYF
d_gene: .; len: 13; v_gene: TRBV5-1; abundance: .; j_gene: TRBJ2-2; CDR3nt: TGCGCCAGCAGATTACAGGAAGCCGGGGAGCTGTTTTTT; CDR3aa: CASRLQEAGELFF
d_gene: TRBD2; len: 12; v_gene: TRBV6-2/TRBV6-3; abundance: many; j_gene: TRBJ2-7; CDR3nt: TGTGCTAGCGGGAGAAGCTCCTACGAGCAGTACTTC; CDR3aa: CASGRSSYEQYF
d_gene: .; len: 16; v_gene: TRBV7-6; abundance: few; j_gene: TRBJ2-2; CDR3nt: TGTGCCAGCAGCTCCGGACAGCCCGGCTCCACCGGGGAGCTGTTTTTT; CDR3aa: CASSSGQPGSTGELFF
d_gene: TRBD1; len: 15; v_gene: TRBV7-2; abundance: .; j_gene: TRBJ2-5; CDR3nt: TGTGCCAGCAGCCCGGGACAGGGGGCGCGGGAGACCCAGTACTTC; CDR3aa: CASSPGQGARETQYF
d_gene: .; len: 16; v_gene: TRBV5-1; abundance: few; j_gene: TRBJ2-7; CDR3nt: TGCGCCAGCAGCGGGGGGCTACTCACAAAATCCTACGAGCAGTACTTC; CDR3aa: CASSGGLLTKSYEQYF
d_gene: .; len: 16; v_gene: TRBV5-1; abundance: .; j_gene: TRBJ2-5; CDR3nt: TGCGCCAGCAGCTTGGAGCGGATGGGGTACCAAGAGACCCAGTACTTC; CDR3aa: CASSLERMGYQETQYF
d_gene: TRBD2; len: 16; v_gene: TRBV19; abundance: .; j_gene: TRBJ2-3; CDR3nt: TGTGCCAGTAGCCCGAGCGGGGGGCCGGGCACAGATACGCAGTATTTT; CDR3aa: CASSPSGGPGTDTQYF
d_gene: .; len: 13; v_gene: TRBV6-5; abundance: .; j_gene: TRBJ1-1; CDR3nt: TGTGCCAGCAGTTACTTGGGGAACACTGAAGCTTTCTTT; CDR3aa: CASSYLGNTEAFF
d_gene: .; len: 14; v_gene: TRBV24-1; abundance: .; j_gene: TRBJ2-2; CDR3nt: TGTGCCACCAGTCTGGCAAGAAACACCGGGGAGCTGTTTTTT; CDR3aa: CATSLARNTGELFF